This record concerns one T cell receptor beta chain sequence. What it recognizes is unknown. The data belong to a study of CD8+CD57+ T cells in acquired aplastic anemia. About the research overall: An average of roughly 2.9 ug of DNA was obtained from sorted CD4+ and CD8+ cells. Study-wide results and limits: No significant difference in CD8+ Simpson's diversity was found between patients and controls. Common to patients and controls were roughly 30 CD8+ CDR3 sequences.

Germline V gene sequence: CDR1 LNHNV, CDR2 YYDKDF (reference sequence). CDR3 size: 15 residues. Trimming removed 5 bases at V and 7 bases at J, with 20 bases between. Genomic DNA acted as the template from which TCR beta VDJ combination and CDR3 sequence profiling were carried out. TCRdb passed the reads through MiXCR, listing each CDR3 protein once. The data contain 250,000 to 300,000 distinct CDR3 sequences, around 60% of them singletons. This chain links TRBV15 with TRBJ1-2; maybe TRBD1 (5 bases). Sequencing was done on a sample of sorted CD4+, CD8+, or CD8+CD57+ T cells (not recorded which) from PBMCs. This clonotype originated in a human donor with severe aplastic anemia or a healthy control (not recorded which). The CDR3 spells CATSFSPGLIRGYTF. CDR3 DNA sequence: TGTGCCACCAGCTTTTCCCCGGGGCTTATCCGTGGCTACACCTTC.